This entry concerns a single T cell receptor beta chain. In germline, CDR1 is SGHAT, CDR2 FQNNGV. This CDR3 has 15 amino acids. The V gene lost 5 bases and the J gene lost 0 bases, with 12 bases spanning the gap. The sample comes from a study of blood T cells in healthy people across ages. PCR was performed a second time for roughly 7 to 11 cycles using a sample-barcoded 5' primer and a J-beta primer mix. From the 5' RACE reads, TCRdb called clonotypes with MiXCR, one entry per CDR3 protein. The table shows about 1,800,000 distinct CDR3 sequences, with roughly 28% occurring only once. This sequence was found in a woman between 25 and 40 years old in good health. The sequenced sample was blood. The chain joins TRBV11-2 to TRBJ2-3; tentative D call: TRBD2 (5 bases). CDR3 sequence (DNA): TGTGCCAGCAGCCCGAGAGCGGACAGCACAGATACGCAGTATTTT. Amino acids: CASSPRADSTDTQYF. Looking up the rest from reference TRBV11-2 and TRBJ2-3 gives the full variable domain: EAGVAQSPRYKIIEKRQSVAFWCNPISGHATLYWYQQILGQGPKLLIQFQNNGVVDDSQLPKDRFSAERLKGVDSTLKIQPAKLEDSAVYLCASSPRADSTDTQYFGPGTRLTVL.